Below, one TCR beta chain is given with its context. This entry is derived from a study of blood T cell repertoires in COVID-19. The V gene lost 2 bases and the J gene lost 7 bases, with 17 bases spanning the gap. This CDR3 has 15 residues. CDR1 and CDR2 from the germline V gene are LGHDT and YNNKEL (reference sequence). Here immunoSEQ multiplex PCR was the method, and the copy in TCRdb shows in-frame clones only, minus some. The table lists hundreds of thousands of clones, roughly nine tenths of them singletons. The genes are TRBV3-1 (or the pseudogene TRBV3-2) and TRBJ1-2; D may be TRBD1 (6 bases). The source material was peripheral blood. The TCR comes from a man aged 60-69 years who had recovered from COVID-19. CDR3 region: CASSQTQGGGLGYTF. In DNA, the CDR3 is TGTGCCAGCAGCCAAACCCAAGGGGGAGGGCTTGGCTACACCTTC.